This TCR beta chain was observed in a study of T cells in localized non-small cell lung cancer. The study, taken as a whole, reports: Heterogeneity remains possible, as sequencing covered one tumor region only. Uninvolved adjacent lung showed peak T cell clonality, exceeding tumor. Within adjacent lung there appeared a median around 60 of the top 100 tumor clones. Longer overall survival was linked to higher blood T cell density.

Germline CDR1 reads SNHLY; CDR2 reads FYNNEI. V lost 3 bases to trimming and J lost 1 base, with 10 bases between them. This CDR3 has 15 amino acids. This clone was counted between two and nine times. Its antigen remains unknown. Generated by immunoSEQ multiplex PCR, the TCRdb table keeps only in-frame clones and is missing some. The data contain about 74,000 clones, 84% of them singletons. This clonotype was sampled from a female donor at least 60 years old with stage I lung adenocarcinoma. The input for sequencing was peripheral blood, taken before any cancer treatment. The J gene is TRBJ1-5, the V gene TRBV2; D possibly corresponds to TRBD1 (5 bases). The CDR3 protein is CASSDGTESNQPQHF. The CDR3 coding sequence is TGTGCCAGCAGTGACGGGACCGAAAGCAATCAGCCCCAGCATTTT.